This TCR beta chain is drawn from a study (dated by TCRdb to 2016 to 2018). V lost 6 bases and J lost 0 bases, and the count of bases not matched to a germline gene is 8. The germline V gene (reference sequence) yields MNHEY for CDR1 and SMNVEV for CDR2. CDR3 length: 15 amino acids, cysteine to phenylalanine. Kept here is only the CDR3 DNA, which spans 45 bases and is read in frame from base 1. The library relied on RT-PCR. The sequencing machine was an Illumina MiSeq. The public reads were reanalyzed by TCRdb: fastp trimming at Q25, MiXCR alignment, in-frame beta chains only. CDR3 protein sequences are deduplicated, and each keeps its most common genes and DNA. For this sample there are about 680,000 distinct CDR3 sequences; 14% appear just once. In total, the top ten clones hold just over 3.5% of the sample. This clonotype has more than one count but fewer than ten. The target of this receptor is not known. No much larger clonotype is one base removed from it; base qualities were not supplied.

This clonotype was sampled from a female donor in good health, serving as a healthy control. Sequencing was carried out using memory CD4+ T cells from blood. The chain is made from TRBV27 and TRBJ2-7; 7 bases in the middle match TRBD1. The DNA reads as follows: TGTGCCAGCAGGATTTTAGAGGGGGCCTCCTACGAGCAGTACTTC. It is translated as CASRILEGASYEQYF.